This record covers a single T cell receptor beta chain. Its antigen is not identified. CDR1 SGHNT and CDR2 YYREEE come from the germline V gene (reference sequence). The CDR3 loop spans 15 amino acids. V was shortened by 2 bases and J by 5 bases, with 15 bases between the two germline ends. This record comes from a study of T cell responses to AZD1222 COVID-19 vaccine. The study's findings and limits: The study reported that nearly half of spike-specific TCRs target unmutated variant regions. Sampling captured repertoires only after the peak T cell response. Most donors were white British and more were female, and clonal diversity was possibly underestimated.

TCRdb keeps only in-frame clones here, not all; method: immunoSEQ multiplex PCR. Here the sample spans roughly 170,000 clones, 90% to 95% being singletons. The sequence derives from an adult who received the AZD1222 COVID-19 vaccine. The sequencing used peripheral blood, collected 28 days after the second AZD1222 dose. The chain has TRBV5-4 and TRBJ2-3; D possibly corresponds to TRBD1 (6 bases). CDR3 sequence: CASSFSNRAIDTQYF. As DNA, the CDR3 is TGTGCCAGCAGCTTCTCTAACAGGGCCATAGATACGCAGTATTTT.